Listed below are T cell receptor beta chains from one sample, sequenced in a study of OX40 agonist ivuxolimab in advanced cancers. Assay: immunoSEQ multiplex PCR; the TCRdb copy retains only in-frame clones and omits some. In the table there are nearly 70,000 clones, 80% to 90% of which are singletons. The sample in question was CD4+ or CD8+ T cells sorted from blood, obtained in a trial of the OX40 agonist ivuxolimab. All receptors come from an adult with an advanced solid tumor such as melanoma, head and neck, liver or kidney cancer. Each CDR3 is given with its conserved first and last residue. The D gene is left open where the match is weak. Only some rows state a clone size, as once, few, many or a class for expanded clones.

v_gene,d_gene,j_gene,abundance,CDR3nt,CDR3aa
TRBV9,TRBD1,TRBJ1-1,NA,TGTGCCAGCAGCGTGACAGGGGGACAGGGAGGGAACACTGAAGCTTTCTTT,CASSVTGGQGGNTEAFF
TRBV7-3,NA,TRBJ2-1,NA,TGTGCCAGCAGCTTTGGGGACTACAATGAGCAGTTCTTC,CASSFGDYNEQFF
TRBV7-9,TRBD1,TRBJ1-1,NA,TGTGCCAGCACCGAGGCAGGACAGGGGGCAGATGAAGCTTTCTTT,CASTEAGQGADEAFF
TRBV7-3,NA,TRBJ2-3,NA,TGTGCCAGCAGCTTAAGGCGCGATACAGATACGCAGTATTTT,CASSLRRDTDTQYF
TRBV18,TRBD1,TRBJ1-1,NA,TGTGCCAGCTCACCACGACAGGGAGCGAACACTGAAGCTTTCTTT,CASSPRQGANTEAFF
TRBV4-3,NA,TRBJ2-3,NA,TGCGCCAGCAGCCAAGAGGCAGGCACAGATACGCAGTATTTT,CASSQEAGTDTQYF
TRBV2,NA,TRBJ1-5,few,TGTGCCAGCAGTGAGGTAACAGGAATAAGCAATCAGCCCCAGCATTTT,CASSEVTGISNQPQHF
TRBV11-2,NA,TRBJ2-1,NA,TGTGCCAGCAGCTCCGGGACATTGGGCCTCGGTTTGGATGAGCAGTTCTTC,CASSSGTLGLGLDEQFF
TRBV29-1,TRBD1,TRBJ1-1,few,TGCAGCGTAGCCGGGACAGGGTCTGAAGCTTTCTTT,CSVAGTGSEAFF
TRBV7-9,NA,TRBJ1-2,NA,TGTGCCAGCAGCTTACTTACAGATAACTATGGCTACACCTTC,CASSLLTDNYGYTF
TRBV11-3,NA,TRBJ2-6,NA,TGTGCCAGCAGCTTGGCGACCGGTGGGGCCAACGTCCTGACTTTC,CASSLATGGANVLTF
TRBV19,TRBD1,TRBJ2-3,NA,TGTGCCAGTCGGGACAGGGGGATGACAGATACGCAGTATTTT,CASRDRGMTDTQYF
TRBV29-1,NA,TRBJ2-1,NA,TGCAGCGTTGCGGACAATGAGCAGTTCTTC,CSVADNEQFF
TRBV9,TRBD1,TRBJ1-6,NA,TGTGCCAGCAGCGCCGGGACAGGGATTAATTCACCCCTCCACTTT,CASSAGTGINSPLHF
TRBV5-1,NA,TRBJ2-2,few,TGCGCCAGCAGCTTGGCCCAGGGGAACACCGGGGAGCTGTTTTTT,CASSLAQGNTGELFF
TRBV7-2,NA,TRBJ1-4,few,TGTGCCAGCAGCTTAGCGACCGCTGCAACTAATGAAAAACTGTTTTTT,CASSLATAATNEKLFF
TRBV5-4,TRBD2,TRBJ2-1,NA,TGTGCCAGCAGCTCGAGGGCCGGACTAGGGTCGTTCTTC,CASSSRAGLGSFF
TRBV5-1,TRBD1,TRBJ2-1,NA,TGCGCCAGCAGCTTGGGGATAACAGGGGTGAATAATGAGCAGTTCTTC,CASSLGITGVNNEQFF
TRBV5-4,NA,TRBJ1-1,NA,TGTGCCAGCAGCCCCTCAGGGGATCTGAACACTGAAGCTTTCTTT,CASSPSGDLNTEAFF
TRBV2,NA,TRBJ2-5,NA,TGTGCCAGGGAAGGAATAGAGAAAGTAACCCAGTACTTC,CAREGIEKVTQYF